The 31 T cell receptor beta chains below were found in one sample sequenced in a study of CD8+ T cells in alopecia areata. RNA extraction and reverse transcription yielded cDNA as sequencing template. This table comes from immunoSEQ multiplex PCR, and its TCRdb copy is limited to in-frame clones, with some not included. Among 130,000 to 150,000 clones listed, approximately 56% were seen once. Material for sequencing was CD8+ T cells sorted from blood. The origin of the receptors is a human donor in good health.

The chain joins TRBV25-1 to TRBJ1-4; 7 bases are a match to TRBD1. Trimming took 3 bases from V and 7 from J; bases not matched to a gene: 5. The CDR3 is 14 amino acids. Germline CDR1 is MGHDK and CDR2 is SYGVNS. CDR3 in DNA: TGTGCCAGCAGTGATGGAGGGGGCCTTGAAAAACTGTTTTTT. Encoded protein: CASSDGGGLEKLFF.

This clone was recorded once. The chain uses TRBV7-9 and TRBJ2-7; 9 bases are a match to TRBD2. The CDR3 sequence is 13 residues long. V dropped 5 bases and J dropped 3; count of bases not matched to a gene: 2. Germline values: CDR1 SEHNR, CDR2 FQNEAQ (reference sequence). For the CDR3, the DNA is TGTGCCAGCAGCCGTAGCGGGAGCTACGAGCAGTACTTC. This sequence encodes CASSRSGSYEQYF.

This chain links TRBV6-5 with TRBJ1-5; the D is unclear. Trimming cost V 6 bases and J 1 base, with 10 bases left between them. The CDR3 is 14 residues long. CDR1 is MNHEY and CDR2 is SVGAGI in the germline V gene. CDR3 nucleotides: TGTGCCAGCAGCCCCATGGACAGCAATCAGCCCCAGCATTTT. It codes for CASSPMDSNQPQHF.

This clone was counted only a few times. V and J are TRBV29-1 and TRBJ2-2, with 10 bases fitting TRBD1. CDR3 length equals 15 residues. Trimming at V came to 7 bases and at J to 2 bases, leaving 7 bases not matched to a gene. Germline values: CDR1 SQVTM, CDR2 ANQGSEA. The CDR3: CSAGTGALNTGELFF. Here the CDR3 DNA reads TGCAGCGCCGGGACAGGGGCTTTAAACACCGGGGAGCTGTTTTTT.

This clone was seen more than once but under ten times. CDR3 sequence reads: CASRIPGGMKVPQYF. In DNA, the CDR3 is TGTGCCAGCAGAATACCCGGGGGCATGAAGGTTCCGCAGTATTTT. V gene TRBV2 combines with J gene TRBJ2-3; TRBD1 or TRBD2 may be the D gene (6 bases each). The germline gives CDR1 SNHLY, CDR2 FYNNEI. The V and J ends lost 6 bases and 10 bases respectively, with 23 bases between them. There are 15 residues in the CDR3.

The rearrangement uses TRBV5-1 and TRBJ1-1; D remains unclear. CDR1 and CDR2 (germline): SGHRS, YFSETQ. There are 12 residues in the CDR3. V was clipped by 3 bases and J by 4 bases, with 7 bases between them. CDR3 nucleotide sequence: TGCGCCAGCAGCTACGACATCACTGAAGCTTTCTTT. It translates to CASSYDITEAFF.

Only one count was recorded for this clone. The chain uses TRBV25-1 and TRBJ2-3; TRBD1 might be the D (6 bases). CDR3 length: 14 amino acids. V was pared by 1 base and J by 6 bases, with 11 bases between. Germline CDR1 MGHDK, CDR2 SYGVNS. The CDR3 spells CASSESPRGDTQYF. The DNA for the CDR3 is TGTGCCAGCAGTGAATCCCCCAGGGGTGATACGCAGTATTTT.

This clone appeared a few times. This chain connects TRBV29-1 to TRBJ2-3, with TRBD1 as a possible D gene (6 bases). This CDR3 spans 16 amino acids. V lost 3 bases and J 0 bases, leaving 16 bases between the germline ends. Germline V gene sequence: CDR1 SQVTM, CDR2 ANQGSEA. The CDR3 loop is CSVDLTGESSTDTQYF. CDR3 sequence (DNA): TGCAGCGTTGATCTGACAGGCGAATCTAGCACAGATACGCAGTATTTT.

J is TRBJ2-1 and V is TRBV7-3, with D perhaps matching TRBD2 (6 bases). CDR3 length: 13 amino acids. V dropped 4 bases and J dropped 8 bases, with 12 bases sitting between them. From germline, CDR1 is SGHTA and CDR2 FQGTGA. The CDR3 DNA reads TGTGCCAGCAGCTATACTAGCTTCGATGAGCAGTTCTTC. It specifies CASSYTSFDEQFF.

In its sample, this clone was seen a few times. The chain carries TRBV7-9 and TRBJ2-3; D gene uncertain. With 5 bases removed from V and 3 bases from J, the gap between germline ends came to 9 bases. The V gene's germline CDR1 is SEHNR and CDR2 FQNEAQ (reference sequence). This CDR3 contains 13 residues. The DNA of the CDR3 is TGTGCCAGCAGCCCAGTGCCGACAGATACGCAGTATTTT. Its translation: CASSPVPTDTQYF.

The V gene is TRBV29-1, the J gene TRBJ2-1, with D perhaps matching TRBD1 (6 bases). V was pared by 2 bases and J by 0 bases, with 11 bases between. Germline CDR1 and CDR2: SQVTM and ANQGSEA. The CDR3 length is 15 residues. The CDR3 here is CSVEHRASSYNEQFF. CDR3 bases: TGCAGCGTTGAACACAGGGCGAGCTCCTACAATGAGCAGTTCTTC.

A few counts support this clone. This likely reflects a read error, since a far larger clone is one base away. J is TRBJ2-1 and V is TRBV5-6; D unclear. The length of the CDR3 is 11 residues. Germline CDR1 SGHDT, CDR2 YYEEEE. V was trimmed by 4 bases and J by 5 bases, leaving 4 bases between them. CDR3 nucleotide sequence: TGTGCCAGCAGCGCCCACAATGAGCAGTTCTTC. Amino acid sequence: CASSAHNEQFF.

CDR3 in DNA: TGCAGCGTTGAAGAGAGGGGACTAGCGGGAGGGACATACGAGCAGTACTTC. Protein sequence: CSVEERGLAGGTYEQYF. The chain links TRBV29-1 to TRBJ2-7; 16 bases agree with TRBD2. J was trimmed by 4 bases and V by 0 bases; bases with no gene match: 6. This CDR3 is built from 17 residues. CDR1 and CDR2 from the germline V gene are SQVTM and ANQGSEA.

The chain employs TRBV29-1 and TRBJ2-1; no clear D gene. The CDR3 has 15 residues. Germline V CDR1 and CDR2: SQVTM, ANQGSEA. Trimming stripped 1 base from V and 3 bases from J, with 13 bases between. The CDR3: CSVEVPGPSYNEQFF. CDR3 in DNA: TGCAGCGTTGAAGTCCCAGGACCGAGCTACAATGAGCAGTTCTTC.

This clone was picked up one time. The chain employs TRBV27 and TRBJ1-4, with D possibly TRBD1 on 6 matching bases. Germline loops: CDR1 MNHEY, CDR2 SMNVEV (reference sequence). With 4 bases removed from V and 7 bases from J, the gap between germline ends came to 16 bases. This CDR3 contains 15 residues. DNA for the CDR3: TGTGCCAGCAGTTCTGGACAGCCCCGGGCTGAAAAACTGTTTTTT. Protein product: CASSSGQPRAEKLFF.

The chain employs TRBV6-1 and TRBJ2-4; D ambiguous. V lost 1 base to trimming and J lost 8 bases, with 9 bases between them. This CDR3 region has 13 residues. Germline V gene data show CDR1 as MNHNS and CDR2 as SASEGT. The CDR3 DNA sequence: TGTGCCAGCAGTGAAGACAAAAAGGACATTCAGTACTTC. This translates into CASSEDKKDIQYF.

CDR3 in amino acids: CASSEGQTSQETQYF. As DNA, the CDR3 is TGTGCCAGCAGCGAAGGACAGACTAGCCAAGAGACCCAGTACTTC. The rearrangement links TRBV9 to TRBJ2-5; D tentatively fits TRBD1 or TRBD2 (6 bases each). Per germline, CDR1 SGDLS and CDR2 YYNGEE. V was trimmed by 3 bases and J by 1 base, leaving 13 bases between them. The CDR3 loop spans 15 amino acids. Looking up the rest from reference TRBV9 and TRBJ2-5 gives the full variable domain: DSGVTQTPKHLITATGQRVTLRCSPRSGDLSVYWYQQSLDQGLQFLIQYYNGEERAKGNILERFSAQQFPDLHSELNLSSLELGDSALYFCASSEGQTSQETQYFGPGTRLLVL.

This clone showed up just a few times. CDR3 nucleotide sequence: TGTGCCAGCAGTTACTCGGGCCCGAGGGATGAGCAGTTCTTC. This codes for CASSYSGPRDEQFF. The chain joins TRBV6-6 to TRBJ2-1, with a tentative D call TRBD2 (5 bases). Trimming left V 0 bases short and J 8 bases short, with 11 bases between. The CDR3 covers 14 residues. Germline V lookup: CDR1 MNHNY, CDR2 SVGAGI (reference sequence).

This clone has just one count. The chain uses TRBV2 and TRBJ2-7; D unclear. The germline V gene has CDR1 SNHLY and CDR2 FYNNEI. Between the trimmed V and J ends, which lost 4 bases and 1 base, there was a span of 8 bases. The CDR3 covers 13 residues. For the CDR3, the DNA is TGTGCCAGCAGTGTTTACAGATCCTACGAGCAGTACTTC. This sequence encodes CASSVYRSYEQYF.

This clone showed up just a few times. The V and J genes are TRBV5-6 and TRBJ1-2; TRBD1 is a possible D gene (6 bases). The CDR3 is 15 amino acids. Germline V gene lookup returns CDR1 SGHDT and CDR2 YYEEEE. The V and J ends lost 5 bases and 0 bases respectively, with 14 bases between them. The CDR3 nucleotides read TGTGCCAGCAGACCGACCGGGACATCTAACTATGGCTACACCTTC. Its translation is CASRPTGTSNYGYTF. The complete variable domain, with remaining parts taken from reference TRBV5-6 and TRBJ1-2, reads DAGVTQSPTHLIKTRGQQVTLRCSPKSGHDTVSWYQQALGQGPQFIFQYYEEEERQRGNFPDRFSGHQFPNYSSELNVNALLLGDSALYLCASRPTGTSNYGYTFGSGTRLTVV.

This clone appeared a few times. This chain links TRBV29-1 with TRBJ2-3; D is uncertain. V was trimmed by 1 base and J by 0 bases, leaving 5 bases between them. Germline V CDR1 and CDR2: SQVTM, ANQGSEA. The CDR3 is 13 amino acids. CDR3 DNA sequence: TGCAGCGTTGAAGTCATGAGCACAGATACGCAGTATTTT. It yields the protein CSVEVMSTDTQYF.

The chain carries TRBV27 and TRBJ2-3; 11 bases are shared with TRBD2. CDR3 size: 13 residues. The V segment lost 6 bases and the J segment 8 bases; nucleotides outside the gene matches: 4. In germline, CDR1 is MNHEY, CDR2 SMNVEV (reference sequence). The CDR3 is CASSSGLAGTQYF. CDR3 nucleotide sequence: TGTGCCAGCAGCTCCGGACTAGCGGGTACGCAGTATTTT.

The genes are TRBV20-1 and TRBJ2-5, with D unresolved. Trimming shortened V by 6 bases and J by 5 bases, and 10 bases separated the two germline ends. The germline CDR1 and CDR2 sequences are DFQATT and SNEGSKA (reference sequence). The CDR3 is made up of 11 amino acids. CDR3 sequence reads: CSAPLRETQYF. CDR3 DNA: TGCAGTGCGCCCTTGAGGGAGACCCAGTACTTC.

This clone was seen more than once but under ten times. V and J are TRBV7-2 and TRBJ1-2; D remains unclear. This CDR3 is built from 14 residues. V lost 2 bases, J lost 3 bases, and 10 bases lay in between. Germline lookup yields CDR1 SGHTA and CDR2 FQGNSA. The CDR3 DNA reads as TGTGCCAGCAGCTTAACTCACTTCGACTATGGCTACACCTTC. Translating gives CASSLTHFDYGYTF.

This clone was recorded only once. CDR3 loop: CASSVGQGNTEAFF. CDR3 sequence (DNA): TGTGCCAGCAGCGTGGGACAGGGGAACACTGAAGCTTTCTTT. The V and J genes are TRBV9 and TRBJ1-1, with 9 bases identical to TRBD1. CDR3 length equals 14 residues. The germline gives CDR1 SGDLS, CDR2 YYNGEE. With 2 bases clipped from V and 1 base from J, the junction kept 0 bases outside the gene matches.

This chain uses TRBV4-1 with TRBJ1-2, with 7 bases aligning to TRBD1. CDR1 and CDR2 from the germline V gene are MGHRA and YSYEKL. The CDR3 spans 13 residues. V gave up 4 bases and J gave up 2 bases; unmatched junction bases: 1. CDR3 in amino acids: CASSPTGNYGYTF. CDR3 in DNA: TGCGCCAGCAGCCCGACAGGGAACTATGGCTACACCTTC.

Concerning this clone itself: A junction end diverges from the germline sequence, so it may reflect a read error. In the same sample, other DNA sequences code for this CDR3. V and J are TRBV29-1 and TRBJ2-3, with 7 bases matching TRBD2. This CDR3 is 14 amino acids long. Germline CDR1 is SQVTM and CDR2 is ANQGSEA. CDR3 loop: CSVDGSTSTDTQYF. Written as DNA, the CDR3 is TGCAGCGTTGACGGCTCGACTAGCACAGACACGCAGTATTTT.

This clone was found a few times. The gene calls are TRBV2 and TRBJ1-2, with 7 bases identical to TRBD1. This CDR3 has 13 amino acids. Germline V gives CDR1 SNHLY, CDR2 FYNNEI. The V and J ends lost 6 bases and 1 base, in that order; junction bases with no gene match: 2. CDR3 DNA: TGTGCCAGCAGGGGGGACAGTAACTATGGCTACACCTTC. This codes for CASRGDSNYGYTF.

This clone has more than one count but fewer than ten. The chain has TRBV2 and TRBJ2-2; a weak D match, TRBD2 (6 bases). The germline CDR1 and CDR2 sequences are SNHLY and FYNNEI. Trimming pared 8 bases from V and 5 bases from J, leaving 18 bases between. This CDR3 region has 15 residues. In DNA, the CDR3 is TGTGCCAGCGAACACCCTAGCGACGGTACCGGGGAGCTGTTTTTT. Its translation is CASEHPSDGTGELFF.

The V call is TRBV28, the J call TRBJ2-7, with D possibly TRBD2 on 6 matching bases. This CDR3 has 14 amino acids. V was shortened by 1 base and J by 2 bases, with 9 bases between the two germline ends. Looked up from germline, CDR1 is MDHEN and CDR2 is SYDVKM. CDR3 sequence reads: CASSLSGGTYEQYF. Written as DNA, the CDR3 is TGTGCCAGCAGTTTATCGGGCGGGACCTACGAGCAGTACTTC.

This clone was counted between two and nine times. This chain uses TRBV29-1 with TRBJ2-7, with 7 bases lining up with TRBD1. V gave up 8 bases and J gave up 7 bases; unmatched junction bases: 8. The CDR3 contains 11 residues. Germline CDR1 SQVTM, CDR2 ANQGSEA. The CDR3 region is CSSRTGGEQYF. CDR3 coding DNA: TGCAGCTCCCGGACAGGAGGAGAGCAGTACTTC.